A selection of T cell receptor beta chains follows, all from one sample in a study of T-cell reconstitution after alpha-beta-depleted transplantation in children. Using its own MiXCR run on the PCR reads, TCRdb lists one record per CDR3 protein. Of approximately 98,000 distinct CDR3 sequences in the sample, approximately 6.4% are singletons; the top ten hold approximately 25%. Here the sequenced sample was PBMCs, mostly from graft donor cells, taken 360 days after TCRalphabeta/CD19-depleted stem cell transplant. The origin of the receptors is a male patient aged 2 to 10 who had a stem cell transplant for acute lymphoblastic leukemia, so the T cells may come from the graft donor. Each CDR3 is given with its conserved first and last residue. The D gene is left open where the match is weak. Size tells how often a clone was seen (once, few, many) or the class of an expanded clone, and some rows leave it out.

TRBV20-1	TRBJ2-7	.	once	TGCAGTGCCAGGACAGAGACCTACGAGCAGTACTTC	CSARTETYEQYF
TRBV10-3	TRBJ2-2	TRBD2	.	TGTGCCACCGGACTAGCGGGAGGGATCGCCGGGGAGCTGTTTTTT	CATGLAGGIAGELFF
TRBV9	TRBJ2-7	.	many	TGTGCCAGCAGCGTAGGGGACCCAGTTAACGAGCAGTACTTC	CASSVGDPVNEQYF
TRBV9	TRBJ1-1	TRBD1	few	TGTGCCAGCAGCGTACCCCGACAGGGTGTCGACACTGAAGCTTTCTTT	CASSVPRQGVDTEAFF
TRBV29-1	TRBJ1-1	.	many	TGCAGCGCCCGGACCCCCAGTACTGAAGCTTTCTTT	CSARTPSTEAFF
TRBV6-1	TRBJ1-2	TRBD1	.	TGTGCCAGCAAGATAAGACAGGGTGGGGATGGCTACACCTTC	CASKIRQGGDGYTF
TRBV24-1	TRBJ2-7	.	many	TGTGCCACCAGTGGTCCCCTCGACGAGCAGTACTTC	CATSGPLDEQYF
TRBV27	TRBJ2-5	.	few	TGTGCCAGCTCCCCCCACACGCAAGAGACCCAGTACTTC	CASSPHTQETQYF
TRBV20-1	TRBJ1-5	.	.	TGCAGTGCTACGAGTGCAGATCAGCCCCAGCATTTT	CSATSADQPQHF
TRBV28	TRBJ1-5	TRBD1	few	TGTGCCAGCAGTTTATTCCTGGACAGGGGAAGGAATCAGCCCCAGCATTTT	CASSLFLDRGRNQPQHF
TRBV28	TRBJ2-4	TRBD1	many	TGTGCCAGCAGGGCGAAACAGGGGGCAATAGCCAAAAACATTCAGTACTTC	CASRAKQGAIAKNIQYF
TRBV20-1	TRBJ2-6	.	many	TGCAGTGCTAGAGGGGGTATAACTGGGGCCAACGTCCTGACTTTC	CSARGGITGANVLTF
TRBV11-2	TRBJ2-2	.	few	TGTGCCAGCAGCTTAGAAGACAGGTGGCGAACCGGGGAGCTGTTTTTT	CASSLEDRWRTGELFF
TRBV6-6	TRBJ2-1	.	many	TGTGCCAGCTACTTTTACAATGAGCAGTTCTTC	CASYFYNEQFF
TRBV18	TRBJ2-5	.	many	TGTGCCAGCTCACCACTGTACCAAGAGACCCAGTACTTC	CASSPLYQETQYF
TRBV28	TRBJ2-5	TRBD1	many	TGTGCCAGCAGTTTAGGGCAGGGGGCTTGGGAGACCCAGTACTTC	CASSLGQGAWETQYF
TRBV11-2	TRBJ2-7	.	few	TGTGCCAGCAGCTTAGGGGGCAGGGAGGAGGACGAGCAGTACTTC	CASSLGGREEDEQYF
TRBV10-3	TRBJ1-6	TRBD1	many	TGTGCCATCAGTGATAAGGGACAGGGTAATTCACCCCTCCACTTT	CAISDKGQGNSPLHF
TRBV2	TRBJ2-3	.	many	TGTGCCAGCAGGCCAGGCTATTATACGCAGTATTTT	CASRPGYYTQYF
TRBV28	TRBJ1-6	TRBD1	few	TGTGCCTCCTTCCCGGGACAGATTTATAATTCACCCCTCCACTTT	CASFPGQIYNSPLHF
TRBV5-5	TRBJ2-7	.	many	TGTGCCAGCAGCTTTTCCCCCTACGAGCAGTACTTC	CASSFSPYEQYF
TRBV6-2/TRBV6-3	TRBJ1-2	.	many	TGTGCCAGCAGTCCCCGGGTCCCTGGATATGGCTACACCTTC	CASSPRVPGYGYTF
TRBV12-3/TRBV12-4	TRBJ1-1	.	few	TGTGCCAGCAGCTTCGGATCGGGGAGGGAAGCTTTCTTT	CASSFGSGREAFF
TRBV18	TRBJ2-1	TRBD2	few	TGTGCCAGCTCACCACCGGATGGGAGGGTAATGGACGGTGAGCAGTTCTTC	CASSPPDGRVMDGEQFF
TRBV20-1	TRBJ1-3	.	.	TGCAGTGCTAGTAACGGGATTTACTCTGGAAACACCATATATTTT	CSASNGIYSGNTIYF
TRBV24-1	TRBJ1-5	.	few	TGTGCCACCACGCGGCTTAATCAGCCCCAGCATTTT	CATTRLNQPQHF
TRBV6-2/TRBV6-3	TRBJ1-1	.	many	TGTGCCAGCAGTTACGACGCAGGAACTGAAGCTTTCTTT	CASSYDAGTEAFF
TRBV29-1	TRBJ1-1	.	few	TGCAGCGTTGAAGACCCCTCCACATTGAACACTGAAGCTTTCTTT	CSVEDPSTLNTEAFF
TRBV20-1	TRBJ2-7	.	.	TGCAGTGCTAGACCCACCCACGAGCAGTACTTC	CSARPTHEQYF
TRBV9	TRBJ2-7	TRBD2	many	TGTGCCAGCAGTCATATGGGACTAGTTCTAGACGAGCAGTACTTC	CASSHMGLVLDEQYF
TRBV25-1	TRBJ2-7	.	many	TGTGCCAGCGCTGAACGGCAGGGGCAGTACTTC	CASAERQGQYF
TRBV2	TRBJ1-6	TRBD1	many	TGTGCCAGCAGTGAGGTTCAGGGGGCTGGTTCACCCCTCCACTTT	CASSEVQGAGSPLHF
TRBV4-3	TRBJ2-5	.	.	TGCGCCAGCAGCCAAGATCGAGGGGGTAAAGAGACCCAGTACTTC	CASSQDRGGKETQYF
TRBV4-3	TRBJ1-2	.	many	TGCGCCAGCAGCCTCCCTAGGGGGGCTGGCTACACCTTC	CASSLPRGAGYTF
TRBV10-3	TRBJ2-7	TRBD2	few	TGTGCCATCAGCTTCGGACTAGCAGCCTACGAGCAGTACTTC	CAISFGLAAYEQYF
TRBV28	TRBJ2-2	.	many	TGTGCCAGCAATACTAGAACCGGGGAGCTGTTTTTT	CASNTRTGELFF
TRBV10-2	TRBJ1-5	.	many	TGCGCCAGCAGTGAGTCTGGTCCGTATAGCAATCAGCCCCAGCATTTT	CASSESGPYSNQPQHF
TRBV7-9	TRBJ1-2	.	many	TGTGCCAGCAGCTTAGGGTGGGGCATCTATGGCTACACCTTC	CASSLGWGIYGYTF
TRBV4-3	TRBJ1-6	.	many	TGCGCCAGCAGAGATAAGGGGTCACCCCTCCACTTT	CASRDKGSPLHF
TRBV2	TRBJ1-5	.	.	TGTGCCAGCAGTGAACCTTGGGTGAATCAGCCCCAGCATTTT	CASSEPWVNQPQHF
TRBV27	TRBJ2-3	.	many	TGTGCCAGCAGTTACCTGAGGAGTGGAGGGGGTGTCCCAGATACGCAGTATTTT	CASSYLRSGGGVPDTQYF
TRBV20-1	TRBJ1-4	.	.	TGCAGTGCCCCCCTCGGGGGGGCGAATGAAAAACTGTTTTTT	CSAPLGGANEKLFF
TRBV28	TRBJ1-5	.	few	TGTGCCAGCAGTTTAAACCAAGGGGGCAATCAGCCCCAGCATTTT	CASSLNQGGNQPQHF
TRBV2	TRBJ1-2	.	few	.	CASSESVAVTVFYGYTF
TRBV29-1	TRBJ2-7	TRBD1	many	TGCAGCGTTGAATACAAGACAGGGCCCTCCTACGAGCAGTACTTC	CSVEYKTGPSYEQYF
TRBV5-1	TRBJ2-7	.	many	TGCGCCAGCAGCTTGAAAACAGCCTACGAGCAGTACTTC	CASSLKTAYEQYF
TRBV28	TRBJ2-5	TRBD1	.	TGTGCCAGCAGTAGTTGGACAGGGGAGGCGGAGACCCAGTACTTC	CASSSWTGEAETQYF
TRBV4-3	TRBJ1-2	TRBD1	many	TGCGCCAGCAGTCACAGGGGAAGTTATGGCTACACCTTC	CASSHRGSYGYTF
TRBV7-8	TRBJ2-1	.	many	TGTGCCAGCAGCTTAGGTACAGCGGCGTCCTACAATGAGCAGTTCTTC	CASSLGTAASYNEQFF
TRBV20-1	TRBJ1-4	.	.	TGCAGTGCTAGGGATCTCCAAAGGCCTCGTAATGAAAAACTGTTTTTT	CSARDLQRPRNEKLFF
TRBV11-2	TRBJ2-5	TRBD2	many	TGTGCCAGCAGCTTAGATCAGCAAGCGGGGTGGGAAACCCAGTACTTC	CASSLDQQAGWETQYF
TRBV9	TRBJ2-3	TRBD2	many	TGTGCCAGCAGCGTAGGGGGGAGCGGGAGTAGGACGCAGTATTTT	CASSVGGSGSRTQYF
TRBV24-1	TRBJ2-1	TRBD2	many	TGTGCCACCAGCGGGAGGGGGAACAATGAGCAGTTCTTC	CATSGRGNNEQFF
TRBV5-6	TRBJ1-4	.	few	TGTGCCAGCAGCTCTAAAAGCGCCTCTCCAACTAATGAAAAACTGTTTTTT	CASSSKSASPTNEKLFF